The T cell receptor (beta chain) under discussion was sequenced for a study of T cells in Graves' hyperthyroidism and ophthalmopathy. This clonotype was counted a few times. This CDR3 spans 15 amino acids. V lost 5 bases to trimming and J lost 8 bases; unmatched junction nucleotides: 7. Germline loops: CDR1 SEHNR, CDR2 FQNEAQ (reference sequence). Diagnoses rested on clinical symptoms, serum thyroxine and TRAb, thyroid ultrasound and orbital computed tomography. The PBMCs studied were ones that came from 9 to 10 ml fresh peripheral blood. RNA transcripts provided the source from which TCR beta CDR3 regions were amplified. During a first-round RT-PCR of the TCR CDR3, the HTBI primer set was used. MiXCR was run by TCRdb on the multiplex PCR reads, yielding one entry per CDR3 protein. The data contain hundreds of thousands of distinct CDR3 sequences, roughly 14% of them singletons.

This clonotype was obtained from a man younger than 35 with Graves' ophthalmopathy. The rearrangement joins TRBV7-9 to TRBJ2-1; 12 nucleotides line up with TRBD2. The sequencing input was blood. The CDR3 nucleotides are TGTGCCAGCAGCATTCTAGCGGGAGGGTACGATGAGCAGTTCTTC. It specifies CASSILAGGYDEQFF.